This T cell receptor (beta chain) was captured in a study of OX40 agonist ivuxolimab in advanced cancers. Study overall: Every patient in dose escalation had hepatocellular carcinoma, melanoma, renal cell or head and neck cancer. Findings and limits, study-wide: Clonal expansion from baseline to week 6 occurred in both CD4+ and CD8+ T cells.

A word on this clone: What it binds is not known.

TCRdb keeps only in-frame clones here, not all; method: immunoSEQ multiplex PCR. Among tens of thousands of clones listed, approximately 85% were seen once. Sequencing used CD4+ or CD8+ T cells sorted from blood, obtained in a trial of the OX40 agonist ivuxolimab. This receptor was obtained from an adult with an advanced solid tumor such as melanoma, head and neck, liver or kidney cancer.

CDR3: CARATGLYSGRVTYEQYF. The DNA of the CDR3 is TGCGCCAGGGCGACCGGCCTCTATAGCGGGAGAGTAACCTACGAGCAGTACTTC. The rearrangement links TRBV4-1 to TRBJ2-7; TRBD2 agrees at 9 bases. Germline CDR1 MGHRA, CDR2 YSYEKL. The CDR3 extends over 18 amino acids. V lost 9 bases and J lost 2; bases outside the gene matches: 20.